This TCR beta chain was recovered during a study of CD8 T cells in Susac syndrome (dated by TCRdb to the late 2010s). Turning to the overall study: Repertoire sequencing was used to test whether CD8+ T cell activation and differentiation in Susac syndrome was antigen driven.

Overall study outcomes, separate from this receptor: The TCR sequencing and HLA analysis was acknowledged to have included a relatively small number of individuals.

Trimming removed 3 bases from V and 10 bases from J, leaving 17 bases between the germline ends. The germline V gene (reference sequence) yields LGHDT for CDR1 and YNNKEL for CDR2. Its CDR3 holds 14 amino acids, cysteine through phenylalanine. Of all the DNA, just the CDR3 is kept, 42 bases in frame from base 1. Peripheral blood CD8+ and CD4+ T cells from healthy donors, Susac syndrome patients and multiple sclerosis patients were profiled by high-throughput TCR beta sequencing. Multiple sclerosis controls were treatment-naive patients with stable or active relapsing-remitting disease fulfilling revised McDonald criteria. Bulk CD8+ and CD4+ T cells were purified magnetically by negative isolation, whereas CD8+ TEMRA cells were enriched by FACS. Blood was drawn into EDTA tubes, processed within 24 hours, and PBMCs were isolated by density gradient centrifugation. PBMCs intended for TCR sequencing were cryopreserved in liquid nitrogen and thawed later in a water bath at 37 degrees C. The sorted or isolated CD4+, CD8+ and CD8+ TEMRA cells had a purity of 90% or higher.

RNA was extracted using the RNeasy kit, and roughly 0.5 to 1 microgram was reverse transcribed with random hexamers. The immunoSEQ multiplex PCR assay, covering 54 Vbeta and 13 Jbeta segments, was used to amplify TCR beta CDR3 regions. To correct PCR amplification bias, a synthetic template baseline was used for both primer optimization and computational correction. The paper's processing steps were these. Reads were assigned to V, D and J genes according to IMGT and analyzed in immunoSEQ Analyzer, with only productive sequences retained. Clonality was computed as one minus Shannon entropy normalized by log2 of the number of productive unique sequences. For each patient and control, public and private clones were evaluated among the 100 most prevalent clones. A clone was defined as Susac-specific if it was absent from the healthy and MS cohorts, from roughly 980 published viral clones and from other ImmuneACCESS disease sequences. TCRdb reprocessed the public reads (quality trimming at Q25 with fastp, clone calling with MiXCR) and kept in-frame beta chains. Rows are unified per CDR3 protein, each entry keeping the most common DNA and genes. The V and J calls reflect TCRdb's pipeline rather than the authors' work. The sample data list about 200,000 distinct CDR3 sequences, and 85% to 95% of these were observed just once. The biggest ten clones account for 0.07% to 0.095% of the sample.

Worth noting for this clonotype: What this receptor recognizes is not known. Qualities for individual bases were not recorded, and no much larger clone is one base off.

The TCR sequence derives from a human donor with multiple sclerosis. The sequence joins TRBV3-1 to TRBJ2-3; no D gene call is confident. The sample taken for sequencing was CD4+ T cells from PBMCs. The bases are TGTGCCAGCAGCCACGGTCAGGACCGTCAGGCGCAGTATTTT. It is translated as CASSHGQDRQAQYF.